This T cell receptor beta chain was profiled in a study of OX40 agonist ivuxolimab in advanced cancers. Produced via immunoSEQ multiplex PCR; TCRdb's table is partial and in-frame only. The profile shows 14,000 to 15,000 clones, over 60% of them singletons. On this clone: No antigen is known for it.

Systemic immunosuppression or autoimmune disease history was grounds to exclude patients. Study-wide findings and caveats: The expanded peripheral T cells' antigen specificity was not determined.

V lost 3 bases, J lost 3 bases, and 2 bases stayed unmatched. There are 13 residues in the CDR3. Germline V gives CDR1 SGHTA, CDR2 FQGNSA. The chain carries TRBV7-2 and TRBJ2-7, with 7 positions matching TRBD2. The clonotype originates from an adult with an advanced solid tumor such as melanoma, head and neck, liver or kidney cancer. Specimen: CD4+ or CD8+ T cells sorted from blood, collected in a trial of the OX40 agonist ivuxolimab. In DNA, the CDR3 is TGTGCCAGCAGCTTGACTAGCTTCTACGAGCAGTACTTC. Its translation: CASSLTSFYEQYF.